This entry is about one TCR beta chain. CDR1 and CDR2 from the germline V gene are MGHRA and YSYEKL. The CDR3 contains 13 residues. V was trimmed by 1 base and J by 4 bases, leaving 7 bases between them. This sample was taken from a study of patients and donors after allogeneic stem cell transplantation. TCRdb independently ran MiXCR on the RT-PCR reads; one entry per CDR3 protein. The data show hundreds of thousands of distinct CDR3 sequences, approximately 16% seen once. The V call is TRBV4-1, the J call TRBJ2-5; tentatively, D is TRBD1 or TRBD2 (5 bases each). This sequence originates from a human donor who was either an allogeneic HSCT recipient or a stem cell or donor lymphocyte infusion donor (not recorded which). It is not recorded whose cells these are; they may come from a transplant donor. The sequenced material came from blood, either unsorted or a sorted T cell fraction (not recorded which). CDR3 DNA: TGCGCCAGCAGCCAAGTCGGGACAGAGACCCAGTACTTC. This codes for CASSQVGTETQYF.